These T cell receptor beta chains were read from a single sample in a study of T cell repertoires in cytomegalovirus infection. No antigens are known for them. Each CDR3 protein gets one entry after TCRdb re-called the reads with MiXCR. The sample holds 570,000 or so distinct CDR3 sequences, about 40% seen once. Specimen: cultured PBMCs, collected from culture after CMV antigen stimulation. The receptors here all came from a human donor in good health (CMV status not recorded). Some clones in this sample may be carry-over from other donors' samples. Both conserved end residues are part of each CDR3. The D gene is left open where the match is weak. Rows may omit the clone size; those that give it use once, few, many or a size class.

j_gene: TRBJ1-5
d_gene: NA
v_gene: TRBV28
abundance: NA
CDR3nt: TGTGCCAGCAGTTTACAGAGTCCTAGCAATCAGCCCCAGCATTTT
CDR3aa: CASSLQSPSNQPQHF

j_gene: TRBJ2-1
d_gene: NA
v_gene: TRBV2
abundance: NA
CDR3nt: TGTGCCAGCAGTGAGGGACTTTTATACAATGAGCAGTTCTTC
CDR3aa: CASSEGLLYNEQFF

j_gene: TRBJ2-7
d_gene: TRBD2
v_gene: TRBV16
abundance: NA
CDR3nt: TGTGCCAGCAGCCAACTAGCGGGAAGATCCTACGAGCAGTACTTC
CDR3aa: CASSQLAGRSYEQYF

j_gene: TRBJ2-5
d_gene: NA
v_gene: TRBV6-2/TRBV6-3
abundance: many
CDR3nt: TGTGCCAGCAGTTACTCCCGGGAGACCCAGTACTTC
CDR3aa: CASSYSRETQYF

j_gene: TRBJ1-5
d_gene: NA
v_gene: TRBV7-6
abundance: NA
CDR3nt: TGTGCCAGCAGCTGGGGACCCCGGATTTTCAATCAGCCCCAGCATTTT
CDR3aa: CASSWGPRIFNQPQHF

j_gene: TRBJ1-2
d_gene: NA
v_gene: TRBV10-3
abundance: NA
CDR3nt: TGTGCCACTAGACGGCCGTCGGGACCAGGCCTGGGCTACACCTTC
CDR3aa: CATRRPSGPGLGYTF

j_gene: TRBJ1-1
d_gene: NA
v_gene: TRBV7-2
abundance: few
CDR3nt: TGTGCCAGCAGCTTTATTCCTGACGGTAGCACTGAAGCTTTCTTT
CDR3aa: CASSFIPDGSTEAFF

j_gene: TRBJ2-7
d_gene: TRBD2
v_gene: TRBV12-3/TRBV12-4
abundance: few
CDR3nt: TGTGCCAGCAGCTCGACTAGCGTAACGGCCTACGAGCAGTACTTC
CDR3aa: CASSSTSVTAYEQYF

j_gene: TRBJ2-3
d_gene: TRBD2
v_gene: TRBV7-2
abundance: few
CDR3nt: TGTGCCAGCAGGGACCCGGGACTAGCGGGAGGAGATACGCAGTATTTT
CDR3aa: CASRDPGLAGGDTQYF

j_gene: TRBJ2-7
d_gene: NA
v_gene: TRBV10-3
abundance: NA
CDR3nt: TGTGCCATCACCCCCGAGGGGTTAGGCTACGAGCAGTACTTC
CDR3aa: CAITPEGLGYEQYF

j_gene: TRBJ2-3
d_gene: TRBD1
v_gene: TRBV10-2
abundance: NA
CDR3nt: TGCGCCAGCAGTGAAGTGACAGGGGGCGCAGATACGCAGTATTTT
CDR3aa: CASSEVTGGADTQYF

j_gene: TRBJ2-6
d_gene: NA
v_gene: TRBV11-2
abundance: NA
CDR3nt: TGTGCCAGCCACGTCTCTGGGGCCAACGTCCTGACTTTC
CDR3aa: CASHVSGANVLTF

j_gene: TRBJ2-7
d_gene: NA
v_gene: TRBV7-2
abundance: few
CDR3nt: TGTGCCAGCAGCTTAGGCCGGGATAGCTCCTACGAGCAGTACTTC
CDR3aa: CASSLGRDSSYEQYF

j_gene: TRBJ1-1
d_gene: NA
v_gene: TRBV7-9
abundance: NA
CDR3nt: TGTGCCAGCAGCTCCCCCGGGGGGTTGTACACTGAAGCTTTCTTT
CDR3aa: CASSSPGGLYTEAFF

j_gene: TRBJ1-3
d_gene: TRBD1
v_gene: TRBV7-6
abundance: NA
CDR3nt: TGTGCCAGCAGCTTTGAGCCGGGACAGGGCCCTGGAAACACCATATATTTT
CDR3aa: CASSFEPGQGPGNTIYF

j_gene: TRBJ1-6
d_gene: NA
v_gene: TRBV7-2
abundance: NA
CDR3nt: TGTGCCAGCAGCCTAGGAGCCTATTCACCCCTCCACTTT
CDR3aa: CASSLGAYSPLHF

j_gene: TRBJ1-5
d_gene: NA
v_gene: TRBV12-5
abundance: NA
CDR3nt: TGTGCTAGTGGTTTTCCGGACAGTCAGCCCCAGCATTTT
CDR3aa: CASGFPDSQPQHF

j_gene: TRBJ1-6
d_gene: TRBD1
v_gene: TRBV7-6
abundance: NA
CDR3nt: TGTGCCAGCAGCCCAAAACCTCAGGGGGGAGGTTCACCCCTCCACTTT
CDR3aa: CASSPKPQGGGSPLHF

j_gene: TRBJ2-1
d_gene: TRBD2
v_gene: TRBV12-5
abundance: NA
CDR3nt: TGTGCTAGTGGTTTGGTACTCGGGGGGGAGAACAATGAGCAGTTCTTC
CDR3aa: CASGLVLGGENNEQFF

j_gene: TRBJ1-1
d_gene: NA
v_gene: TRBV10-3
abundance: NA
CDR3nt: TGTGCCATCGGATGGGACCTTAACACTGAAGCTTTCTTT
CDR3aa: CAIGWDLNTEAFF

j_gene: TRBJ1-2
d_gene: NA
v_gene: TRBV7-2
abundance: many
CDR3nt: TGTGCCAGCAGACAAAAAGGATTCCAATTCTATGGCTACACCTTC
CDR3aa: CASRQKGFQFYGYTF

j_gene: TRBJ1-1
d_gene: TRBD1
v_gene: TRBV5-6
abundance: few
CDR3nt: TGTGCCAGCAGTTTTACAGGGGGCCCGGATACTGAAGCTTTCTTT
CDR3aa: CASSFTGGPDTEAFF

j_gene: TRBJ1-2
d_gene: NA
v_gene: TRBV6-2/TRBV6-3
abundance: few
CDR3nt: TGTGCCAGCAGTTACGGTCGCAGTTGCACCTTC
CDR3aa: CASSYGRSCTF

j_gene: TRBJ2-6
d_gene: NA
v_gene: TRBV7-9
abundance: few
CDR3nt: TGTGCCAGCAGCCACTCGGGCGGCTCTGGGGCCAACGTCCTGACTTTC
CDR3aa: CASSHSGGSGANVLTF

j_gene: TRBJ2-4
d_gene: NA
v_gene: TRBV7-2
abundance: few
CDR3nt: TGTGCCAGCAGCGGGGGGGCGCAGTTAGCCAAAAACATTCAGTACTTC
CDR3aa: CASSGGAQLAKNIQYF

j_gene: TRBJ2-2
d_gene: NA
v_gene: TRBV7-9
abundance: NA
CDR3nt: TGTGCCAGCAGCTTCGGCGACGGGGAGCTGTTTTTT
CDR3aa: CASSFGDGELFF